This T cell receptor beta chain comes out of a study of blood T cell repertoires in COVID-19. Whole-study context: Specimens from acute and convalescent COVID-19 originated in the United States, Italy and Spain. Sample material is recorded as cDNA or gDNA derived from T cells, B-cell-depleted T cells, or PBMCs.

V was pared by 4 bases and J by 5 bases, with 11 bases between. The CDR3 has 13 residues. Germline V CDR1 and CDR2: MRHNA, SNTAGT. Worth noting for this clone: Different DNA sequences within this sample yield the same CDR3.

In the original analysis: Researchers report that nucleated cell counts were estimated from reference gene primer amplification. The repertoire was sequenced with immunoSEQ multiplex PCR; TCRdb's copy has only in-frame clones and lacks some. Clone size and V and J calls were adopted from that table, with D and trimming inferred from the DNA. The data hold about 47,000 clones, with about 80% observed a single time. This TCR derives from a man aged 65 to 79 with active COVID-19. The rearrangement links TRBV6-4 to TRBJ2-5; the D gene is possibly TRBD1 (6 bases). Input material: peripheral blood. The CDR3 nucleotides read TGTGCCAGCAGTGCCAATAGGGGGGAGACCCAGTACTTC. Its translation: CASSANRGETQYF.